Listed here are 7 T cell receptor beta chains from one sample, sequenced in a study of T cell repertoires in cytomegalovirus infection. MiXCR, applied by TCRdb to the reads, yields one record per CDR3 protein. The data contain more than 150,000 distinct CDR3 sequences, about a sixth of them singletons. The source material was CD8+ T cells from PBMCs. The receptor source for this set is a human donor in good health (CMV status not recorded). Some clones in this sample may be carry-over from other donors' samples.

The chain is built from TRBV15 and TRBJ2-1; D might be TRBD1 (6 bases). CDR1 and CDR2 (germline): LNHNV, YYDKDF (reference sequence). Trimming stripped 5 bases from V and 9 bases from J, with 17 bases between. The CDR3 is 14 residues long. In DNA form, the CDR3 reads TGTGCCACCAGCGGCCGTAGGACAGTTCCTGAGCAGTTCTTC. It specifies CATSGRRTVPEQFF.

This clonotype has only one observation. DNA of the CDR3: TGTGCCAGCAGTAACGGGAGGGATTTTCATAATTCACCCCTCCACTTT. It specifies CASSNGRDFHNSPLHF. The V gene is TRBV7-2, the J gene TRBJ1-6, with D unclear. The CDR3 is 16 amino acids. Germline V gene data show CDR1 as SGHTA and CDR2 as FQGNSA. The V and J ends lost 6 bases and 5 bases respectively, with 17 bases between them.

The chain carries TRBV20-1 and TRBJ1-2; D not resolved. Germline values: CDR1 DFQATT, CDR2 SNEGSKA (reference sequence). V lost 3 bases and J 7 bases, leaving 9 bases between the germline ends. This CDR3 comprises 11 residues. DNA for the CDR3: TGCAGTGCTAGTCCGACCGCTGGCTACACCTTC. Protein sequence: CSASPTAGYTF.

The table lists this clonotype with many counts. The J gene is TRBJ2-5, the V gene TRBV29-1; D is unresolved. Germline CDR1 and CDR2: SQVTM and ANQGSEA. The CDR3 totals 13 residues. V dropped 3 bases and J dropped 5 bases, with 13 bases sitting between them. The CDR3 nucleotides read TGCAGCGTTGAGTACGTGGGTGGGGAGACCCAGTACTTC. Amino acid sequence: CSVEYVGGETQYF.

The V call is TRBV20-1, the J call TRBJ1-2, with 7 bases aligning to TRBD1. V was pared by 0 bases and J by 2 bases, with 6 bases of the junction left unmatched. Germline V gene lookup returns CDR1 DFQATT and CDR2 SNEGSKA (reference sequence). The CDR3 is 15 amino acids. DNA of the CDR3: TGCAGTGCTAGAGATTTCACAGGGGTGAACTATGGCTACACCTTC. Protein sequence: CSARDFTGVNYGYTF.

The chain couples TRBV4-1 to TRBJ1-6; D not resolved. Trimming stripped 0 bases from V and 0 bases from J, with 6 bases between. The CDR3 spans 16 residues. Germline V gives CDR1 MGHRA, CDR2 YSYEKL. The CDR3 nucleotides are TGCGCCAGCAGCCAAGACAGAAGCTCCTATAATTCACCCCTCCACTTT. It is translated as CASSQDRSSYNSPLHF.

This clonotype appeared a few times. CDR3: CASSPSVGNQPQHF. The CDR3, as DNA: TGTGCCAGTAGCCCCAGTGTTGGCAATCAGCCCCAGCATTTT. The rearrangement uses TRBV19 and TRBJ1-5; D is uncertain. This CDR3 region has 14 residues. The V end lost 6 bases, the J end lost 2 bases, and 11 bases lay between the germline ends. Germline assignment: CDR1 LNHDA and CDR2 SQIVND (reference sequence).